This T cell receptor beta chain derives from a study of blood T cells in healthy people across ages (dated by TCRdb to the mid-2010s). In the study overall: In model experiments, template switching captured about one uniquely barcoded TCR beta cDNA molecule for every two T cells. Age-related changes in TCR beta repertoire diversity were measured in the study by deep sequencing normalized with unique cDNA molecular identifiers. Donors were grouped into four age groups: young (average roughly 17 years), middle-aged (roughly 37), aged (over 55) and long-lived (82). Two additional independent replicas of 1 million unique cDNA reads from the same blood draw were analyzed for two donors (one aged 18 to 29 and one aged 80 or older).

The donors were roughly 39 Caucasian individuals from Russia, aged roughly 6 to 100 years, who were systemically healthy. Ten milliliters of peripheral blood were drawn from each donor into EDTA-treated Vacutainer tubes. Ficoll-Paque density-gradient centrifugation was used to isolate PBMCs, with at least 6.5 million per sample. Trizol reagent was used to extract total RNA from PBMCs, with at least 6 micrograms per sample. For every donor, flow cytometry on a PBMC aliquot measured the percentage of naive CD45RAhigh/CD27high T cells. The study at large found these results: Observed TCR beta diversity correlated strongly with the percentage of naive T cells measured by flow cytometry. The long-lived group showed more naive CD4+ T cells, fewer expanded clones and increased TCR diversity than the aged group, suggesting age selection. Because donor CMV infection status was unknown, age-related changes in expanded clonotypes were potentially confounded. Because profiling used bulk unsorted PBMCs, naive and antigen-experienced compartments could not be compared conclusively. Estimates of total diversity based on one million sequenced T cells were regarded as lower bounds and as underestimates. Observed TCR beta diversity per million T cells fell roughly linearly with age, and a significant reduction was already apparent by age around 40.

The library was generated by 5' RACE. The sequencer was an Illumina HiSeq 2500. A second roughly 6 to 12 cycle PCR used a sample-barcoded 5' primer and a J-beta primer mix. Each TCR beta cDNA molecule received a unique molecular identifier from a template-switch 5' adaptor carrying 12 random nucleotides. Each sample yielded at least 3 million CDR3-containing paired-end reads. First-strand cDNA synthesis was performed from all RNA using the Mint cDNA synthesis kit, with priming by a TRBC-specific oligonucleotide. Following uracil-DNA glycosylase treatment, a first 18-cycle PCR with universal primers M1SS and BC2_uni_R was performed on all cDNA. The paper's processing steps were these. Normalization of each sample was performed by random selection of 1 million high-quality reads, each carrying a distinct molecular identifier. Reads with shared molecular identifiers were discarded instead of being binned into consensus sequences. MiTCR, with a Q25 quality threshold and the strictest error-elimination algorithm, was used for CDR3 identification, clonotype clustering and error correction. A nonparametric unseen species model with Euler transformation was used to estimate a lower bound on total TCR beta diversity. TCRdb handled the public reads itself, with Q25 trimming in fastp and clone calling in MiXCR, and kept productive beta chains. CDR3 protein duplicates are merged, each entry listing the most common genes and DNA. The authors' filters were not applied to this entry. Recorded for this sample are around 700,000 distinct CDR3 sequences; approximately 25% of them occurred a single time. The ten most abundant clones make up just under 9.5% of the sample.

The CDR3 covers 15 residues, taking in both the cysteine and the phenylalanine. Only the CDR3 DNA stays, 45 bases, in frame from base 1. The germline V gene supplies CDR1 SGHTA and CDR2 FQGNSA. A remark on this clonotype: Its antigen target is currently unknown. The input lacks base qualities; no much larger clone sits a single base away.

The sample was also reused in another study, on T cells of mothers and their children. The second study also describes: Donors were nine systemically healthy Caucasian individuals: three mothers and their six children. cDNA synthesis used all of the extracted RNA, with around 1.4 ug of RNA in each 15 ul reaction. In the second PCR, sample barcodes and 2-4 random nucleotides were introduced via the M1S primer. Each mother yielded over 8.5 million TCR beta CDR3 reads and each child 2.5 million to 3.5 million reads. In both related and unrelated pairs, thymic selection shapes the output of TCR recombination in a similar way, with inherited differences having only a minor effect. Normalized repertoire overlap was always slightly but never significantly higher in related than unrelated mother-child pairs. With a sensitivity of around 97 clones per million clonotypes, no persistent microchimeric T cell clones were detected. In the study, deep NGS was used to compare the TCR beta repertoires of mothers and children, and features distinguishing related mother-child pairs from unrelated individuals were sought. Mothers averaged about 37 +/- 4 years of age and children averaged around 10 +/- 4 years. Libraries were sequenced on Illumina HiSeq 2000 with 100+100 nt paired-end reads after adapter ligation with NEBNext reagents. Mother and child libraries were prepared a month apart and sequenced in separate runs to prevent cross-contamination. For each donor, somewhere between about 500,000 and 2,300,000 distinct TCR beta clonotypes were identified. Naive TCR beta clonotypes were estimated from low-frequency clonotypes matched to each donor's FACS-determined naive share, without sorting.

This clonotype was obtained from a boy younger than 18 in good health. In this chain, TRBV7-2 is recombined with TRBJ2-5; 11 bases in the junction line up with TRBD2. Near its end, the DNA agrees better with TRBJ2-1, so the J call may be wrong. The sequenced sample consisted of blood. The DNA sequence is given as TGTGCCAGCAGCCCTATAGCGGGGGGGCTCTTTGAGCAGTTCTTC. Translation gives CASSPIAGGLFEQFF.